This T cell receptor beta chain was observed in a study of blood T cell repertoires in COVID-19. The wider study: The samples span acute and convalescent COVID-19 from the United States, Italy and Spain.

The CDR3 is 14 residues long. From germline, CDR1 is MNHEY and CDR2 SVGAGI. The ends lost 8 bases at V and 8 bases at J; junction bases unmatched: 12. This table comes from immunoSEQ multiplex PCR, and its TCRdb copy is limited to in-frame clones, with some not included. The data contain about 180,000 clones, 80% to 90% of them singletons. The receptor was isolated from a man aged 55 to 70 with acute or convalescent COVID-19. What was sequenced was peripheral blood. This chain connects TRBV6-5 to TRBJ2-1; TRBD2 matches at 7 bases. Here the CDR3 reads CASAAGALGDEQFF. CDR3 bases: TGTGCCAGCGCGGCGGGAGCCCTCGGGGATGAGCAGTTCTTC.